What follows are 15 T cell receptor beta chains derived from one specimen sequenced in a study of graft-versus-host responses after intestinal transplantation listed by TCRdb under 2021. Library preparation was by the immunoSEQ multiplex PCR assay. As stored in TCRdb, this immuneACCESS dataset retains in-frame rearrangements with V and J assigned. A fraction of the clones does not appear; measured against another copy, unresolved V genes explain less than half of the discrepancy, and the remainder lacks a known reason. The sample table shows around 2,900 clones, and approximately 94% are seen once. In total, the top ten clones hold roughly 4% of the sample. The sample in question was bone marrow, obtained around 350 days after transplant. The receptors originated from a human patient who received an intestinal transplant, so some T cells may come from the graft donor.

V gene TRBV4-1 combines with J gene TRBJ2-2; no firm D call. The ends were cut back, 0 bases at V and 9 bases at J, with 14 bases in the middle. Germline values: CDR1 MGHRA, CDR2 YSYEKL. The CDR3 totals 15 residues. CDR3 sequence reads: CASSQDREIYWELFF. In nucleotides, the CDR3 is TGCGCCAGCAGCCAAGACAGAGAGATCTATTGGGAGCTGTTTTTT.

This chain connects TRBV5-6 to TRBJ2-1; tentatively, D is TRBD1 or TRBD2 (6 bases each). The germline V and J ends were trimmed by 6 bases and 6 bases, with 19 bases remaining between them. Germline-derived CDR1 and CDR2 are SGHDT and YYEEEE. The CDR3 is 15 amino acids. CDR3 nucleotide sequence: TGTGCCAGCATCCCGACCGGGGGCTGGAGCAATGAGCAGTTCTTC. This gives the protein CASIPTGGWSNEQFF. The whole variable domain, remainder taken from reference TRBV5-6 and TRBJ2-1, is DAGVTQSPTHLIKTRGQQVTLRCSPKSGHDTVSWYQQALGQGPQFIFQYYEEEERQRGNFPDRFSGHQFPNYSSELNVNALLLGDSALYLCASIPTGGWSNEQFFGPGTRLTVL.

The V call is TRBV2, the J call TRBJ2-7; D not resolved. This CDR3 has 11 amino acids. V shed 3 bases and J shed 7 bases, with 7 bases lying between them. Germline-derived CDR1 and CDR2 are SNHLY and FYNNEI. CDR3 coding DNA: TGTGCCAGCAGTGATATGTGGGAGCAGTACTTC. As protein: CASSDMWEQYF.

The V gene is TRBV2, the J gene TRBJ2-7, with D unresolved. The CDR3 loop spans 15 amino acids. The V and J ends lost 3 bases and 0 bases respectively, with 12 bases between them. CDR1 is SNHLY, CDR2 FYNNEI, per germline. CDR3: CASSDPPTPSYEQYF. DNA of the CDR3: TGTGCCAGCAGTGATCCACCAACCCCCTCCTACGAGCAGTACTTC. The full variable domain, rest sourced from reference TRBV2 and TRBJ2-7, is EPEVTQTPSHQVTQMGQEVILRCVPISNHLYFYWYRQILGQKVEFLVSFYNNEISEKSEIFDDQFSVERPDGSNFTLKIRSTKLEDSAMYFCASSDPPTPSYEQYFGPGTRLTVT.

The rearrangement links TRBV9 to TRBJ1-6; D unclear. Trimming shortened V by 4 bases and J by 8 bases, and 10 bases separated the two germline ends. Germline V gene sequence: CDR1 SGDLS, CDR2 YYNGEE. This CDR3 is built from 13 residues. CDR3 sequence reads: CASSRVADSPLHF. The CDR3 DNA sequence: TGTGCCAGCAGCAGGGTTGCGGATTCACCCCTCCACTTT.

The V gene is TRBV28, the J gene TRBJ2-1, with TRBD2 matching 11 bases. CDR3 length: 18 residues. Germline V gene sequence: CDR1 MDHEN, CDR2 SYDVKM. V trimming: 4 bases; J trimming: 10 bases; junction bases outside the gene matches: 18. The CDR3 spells CASSSGTSGLFGNVEQFF. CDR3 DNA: TGTGCCAGCAGTTCTGGGACTAGCGGACTTTTCGGCAATGTAGAGCAGTTCTTC.

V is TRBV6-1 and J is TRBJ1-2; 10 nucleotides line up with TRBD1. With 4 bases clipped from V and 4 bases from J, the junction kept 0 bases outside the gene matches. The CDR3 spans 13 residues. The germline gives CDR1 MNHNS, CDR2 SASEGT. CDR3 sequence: CASSGTGGYGYTF. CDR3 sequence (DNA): TGTGCCAGCAGTGGGACAGGGGGCTATGGCTACACCTTC.

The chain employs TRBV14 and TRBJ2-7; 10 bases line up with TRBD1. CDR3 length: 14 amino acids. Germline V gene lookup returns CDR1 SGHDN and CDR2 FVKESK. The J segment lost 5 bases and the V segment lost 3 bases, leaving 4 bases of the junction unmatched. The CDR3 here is CASSHTGTGDEQYF. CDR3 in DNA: TGTGCCAGCAGCCATACCGGGACAGGGGACGAGCAGTACTTC.

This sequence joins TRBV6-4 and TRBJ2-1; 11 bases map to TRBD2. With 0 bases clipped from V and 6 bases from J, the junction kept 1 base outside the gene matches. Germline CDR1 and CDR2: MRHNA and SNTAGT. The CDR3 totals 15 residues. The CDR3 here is CASSDSSGGANEQFF. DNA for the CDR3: TGTGCCAGCAGTGACTCTAGCGGGGGGGCCAATGAGCAGTTCTTC.

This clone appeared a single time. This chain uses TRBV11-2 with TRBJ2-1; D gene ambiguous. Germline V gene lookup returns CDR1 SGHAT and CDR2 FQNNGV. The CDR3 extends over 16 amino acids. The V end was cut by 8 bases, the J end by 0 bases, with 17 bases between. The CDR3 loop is CASSTVGKVSYNEQFF. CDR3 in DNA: TGTGCCAGCTCCACGGTAGGGAAAGTCTCCTACAATGAGCAGTTCTTC.

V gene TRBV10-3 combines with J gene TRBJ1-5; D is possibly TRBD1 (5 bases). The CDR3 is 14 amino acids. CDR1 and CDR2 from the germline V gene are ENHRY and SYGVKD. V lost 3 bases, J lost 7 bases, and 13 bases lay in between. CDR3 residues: CAISDLGPGQPQHF. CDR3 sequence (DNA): TGTGCCATCAGTGATCTGGGGCCGGGACAGCCCCAGCATTTT.

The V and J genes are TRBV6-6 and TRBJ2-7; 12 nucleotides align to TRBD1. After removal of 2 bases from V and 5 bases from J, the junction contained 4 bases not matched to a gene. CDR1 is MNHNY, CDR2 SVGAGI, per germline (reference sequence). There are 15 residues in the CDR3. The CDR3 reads CASSYPGQGANEQYF. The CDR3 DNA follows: TGTGCCAGCAGTTACCCGGGACAGGGGGCTAACGAGCAGTACTTC.

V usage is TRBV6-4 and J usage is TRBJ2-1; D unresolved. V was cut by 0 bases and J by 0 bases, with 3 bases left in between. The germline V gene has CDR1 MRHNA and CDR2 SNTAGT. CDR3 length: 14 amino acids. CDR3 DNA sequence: TGTGCCAGCAGTGACTCAGGCTCCTACAATGAGCAGTTCTTC. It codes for CASSDSGSYNEQFF.

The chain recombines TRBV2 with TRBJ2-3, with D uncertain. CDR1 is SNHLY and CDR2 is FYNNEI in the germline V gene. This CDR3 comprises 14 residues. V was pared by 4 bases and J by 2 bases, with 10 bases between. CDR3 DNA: TGTGCCAGCAGTGCATTCCTAAACACAGATACGCAGTATTTT. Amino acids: CASSAFLNTDTQYF.

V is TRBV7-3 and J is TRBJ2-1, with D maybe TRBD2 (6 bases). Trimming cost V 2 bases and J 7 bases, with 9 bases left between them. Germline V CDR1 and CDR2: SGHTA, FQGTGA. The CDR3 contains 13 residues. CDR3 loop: CASSLGLSNEQFF. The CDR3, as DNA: TGTGCCAGCAGCTTAGGACTATCTAATGAGCAGTTCTTC. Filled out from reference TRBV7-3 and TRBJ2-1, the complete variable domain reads GAGVSQTPSNKVTEKGKYVELRCDPISGHTALYWYRQSLGQGPEFLIYFQGTGAADDSGLPNDRFFAVRPEGSVSTLKIQRTERGDSAVYLCASSLGLSNEQFFGPGTRLTVL.